Listed below are T cell receptor beta chains from one sample, sequenced in a study of early stage breast cancer tumors. Here immunoSEQ multiplex PCR was the method, and the copy in TCRdb shows in-frame clones only, minus some. The sample has 8,500 to 10,000 clones, around 75% seen once. Sequenced material: normal breast tissue next to the tumor. These receptor sequences come from a person in their sixties or seventies with breast cancer. CDR3s include the opening cysteine and the closing phenylalanine or tryptophan. The D gene is left open where the match is weak. Expanded clones get a size class; other rows say once, few or many, or leave the size out.

size	V	length	D	J	DNA	CDR3
NA	TRBV6-1	13	NA	TRBJ1-1	TGTGCCAGCAGGATACAGGAGAACACTGAAGCTTTCTTT	CASRIQENTEAFF
NA	TRBV6-5	12	NA	TRBJ2-2	TGTGCCAGCAGTTACCTCACCGGGGAGCTGTTTTTT	CASSYLTGELFF
NA	TRBV7-2	15	NA	TRBJ1-5	TGTGCCAGCAGCTTAGAAAGGGGGTTCTATCAGCCCCAGCATTTT	CASSLERGFYQPQHF
once	TRBV4-3	15	NA	TRBJ2-5	TGCGCCAGCAGCCAGCGTTTGGAGGGTGGAGAGACCCAGTACTTC	CASSQRLEGGETQYF
NA	TRBV4-3	17	NA	TRBJ2-7	TGCGCCAGCAGCCGCTCCCGCACGGGTACGGTCCTCTACGAGCAGTACTTC	CASSRSRTGTVLYEQYF
once	TRBV19	13	NA	TRBJ1-4	TGTGCCACTACTCGGGACAAGAGTGAAAAACTGTTTTTT	CATTRDKSEKLFF
NA	TRBV27	14	NA	TRBJ2-7	TGTGCCAGCAGTTTAGGTAGCGCACCCTACGAGCAGTACTTC	CASSLGSAPYEQYF
NA	TRBV2	12	NA	TRBJ2-7	TGTGCCAGCAGTGACGGGGTGGGCGAGCAGTACTTC	CASSDGVGEQYF
NA	TRBV18	14	NA	TRBJ1-4	TGTGCCAGCTCCCCTCAGGGGAGAGGTGAAAAACTGTTTTTT	CASSPQGRGEKLFF
few	TRBV4-3	17	TRBD2	TRBJ2-2	TGCGCCAGCAGCCAAGATCACGTTAGCGGGGTCTCCGGGGAGCTGTTTTTT	CASSQDHVSGVSGELFF
NA	TRBV7-9	14	NA	TRBJ1-1	TGTGCCAGCAGCTCGATGGGGGGGTGGACTGAAGCTTTCTTT	CASSSMGGWTEAFF
once	TRBV6-5	14	NA	TRBJ1-5	TGTGCCAGCAGTTACGGGCAGGCCCTTGGGCCCCAGCATTTT	CASSYGQALGPQHF
few	TRBV28	15	NA	TRBJ1-5	TGTGCCAGCAGTTTGGGGGCGCAGGGCAATCAGCCCCAGCATTTT	CASSLGAQGNQPQHF
NA	TRBV5-1	14	TRBD2	TRBJ2-1	TGCGCCAGCAGCTTCGGACTAGCGGGAGATGAGCAGTTCTTC	CASSFGLAGDEQFF
NA	TRBV6-1	16	TRBD2	TRBJ2-1	TGTGCCAGCAGTGGATCAGCGGGAGGGTCCTACAATGAGCAGTTCTTC	CASSGSAGGSYNEQFF
NA	TRBV5-6	14	TRBD1	TRBJ2-1	TGTGCCAGCAGCTTCGGACAGGGAAACAATGAGCAGTTCTTC	CASSFGQGNNEQFF
NA	TRBV19	15	TRBD2	TRBJ2-7	TGTGCCAGTAGTATATCGAGCGGGAGCTCCTACGAGCAGTACTTC	CASSISSGSSYEQYF
NA	TRBV9	16	NA	TRBJ2-2	TGTGCCAGCAGCGTACGCCTAGTGGGAGCAACCGGGGAGCTGTTTTTT	CASSVRLVGATGELFF
NA	TRBV28	14	NA	TRBJ1-2	TGTGCCAGCAGTCCCCGGGACACTTTCTATGGCTACACCTTC	CASSPRDTFYGYTF
NA	TRBV14	14	NA	TRBJ2-7	TGTGCCAGCAGCCCCAGGGGCGCCTCCTACGAGCAGTACTTC	CASSPRGASYEQYF
NA	TRBV15	15	TRBD1	TRBJ1-2	TGTGCCACCAGCGACCCCGGACAGGGTAGCTATGGCTACACCTTC	CATSDPGQGSYGYTF
few	TRBV19	13	NA	TRBJ1-5	TGTGCCAGTACCCCCGGGGGGGCACAGCCCCAGCATTTT	CASTPGGAQPQHF
medium-sized	TRBV5-8	15	TRBD1	TRBJ2-7	TGTGCCAGCAGCTTGGGCGGACAGGGGGCTAGCGAGCAGTACTTC	CASSLGGQGASEQYF
NA	TRBV15	14	NA	TRBJ2-2	TGTGCCACCAGCAGAGATAGGGGCCCCGGGGAGCTGTTTTTT	CATSRDRGPGELFF
NA	TRBV19	19	TRBD1	TRBJ2-1	TGTGCCAGTAGTATAGGTCTGGGCTGGGACAGAAGGAACTACAATGAGCAGTTCTTC	CASSIGLGWDRRNYNEQFF
NA	TRBV28	15	NA	TRBJ1-5	TGTGCCAGCACCACGCCCGGGGGGGTCGATCAGCCCCAGCATTTT	CASTTPGGVDQPQHF
NA	TRBV11-2	12	NA	TRBJ1-3	TGTGCCAGCAGCTTAGCGGGGGACACCATATATTTT	CASSLAGDTIYF
NA	TRBV6-6	15	NA	TRBJ1-2	TGTGCCAGCAGTTACCAGGCAACGGTTGGCGCGGGCTACACCTTC	CASSYQATVGAGYTF
NA	TRBV7-8	16	TRBD2	TRBJ2-7	TGTGCCAGCAGCCTAAGGACTAGTCCCCCACCCTACGAGCAGTACTTC	CASSLRTSPPPYEQYF